This T cell receptor beta chain was sequenced for a study of identical twins. Whole-study findings and limits: Donors were not followed over many years; analysis was cross-sectional. Cord blood beta clonotypes that were abundant carried fewer insertions, and memory repertoires showed no such trend.

Healthy Caucasians alone served as donors. V lost 2 bases and J 7 bases, leaving 17 bases between the germline ends. Germline assignment: CDR1 SGHKS and CDR2 YYEKEE (reference sequence). The CDR3 covers 15 residues. Note on this clonotype: Antigen unknown.

TCRdb independently ran MiXCR on the 5' RACE reads; one entry per CDR3 protein. This table holds some 570,000 distinct CDR3 sequences, approximately 20% found once. The sample also formed part of further work on yellow fever vaccine responses in identical twins.

The V and J genes are TRBV5-5 and TRBJ2-3; D is perhaps TRBD2 (7 bases). The sequencing sample was made of CD4+ T cells sorted from blood. This TCR derives from a young woman in good health. CDR3 region: CASSFEGGATNTQYF. The CDR3 DNA reads TGTGCCAGCAGCTTTGAGGGGGGGGCCACGAATACGCAGTATTTT.